This T cell receptor beta chain derives from a study of blood T cell repertoires in COVID-19. Study-wide context: PBMCs, B-cell-depleted T cells, or T cells provided the cDNA or gDNA that made up the material.

Per the original data handling: How many nucleated cells were present was estimated from reference gene primer amplification. Sequenced by immunoSEQ multiplex PCR; TCRdb stores in-frame clones only, minus some. The DNA gave D and trimming, while V, J and clone size come from that table. Among about 120,000 clones listed, 80% to 90% were seen once. Sequenced: peripheral blood. The source is a man in his 70s with active or convalescent COVID-19.

The DNA for the CDR3 is TGTGCCAGTTCCGACCGGACAGGGGCAACCTACGAGCAGTACTTC. Amino acids: CASSDRTGATYEQYF. This rearrangement joins TRBV19 to TRBJ2-7, with TRBD1 matching over 9 bases. The CDR3 consists of 15 residues. The junction had 10 bases not matched to a gene; V was cut back by 8 bases and J by 2 bases. Germline V lookup: CDR1 LNHDA, CDR2 SQIVND (reference sequence).